This T cell receptor beta chain comes out of a study of cytomegalovirus exposure and HLA in healthy donors. Regarding the study as a whole: The authors later linked a missense DCLRE1C variant to TCR beta V- and J-gene trimming. In a later analysis, across HLA loci, associated TCR counts were highest for DRB1, lowest for HLA-C.

As to this clone: Its antigen is unidentified.

The germline CDR1 and CDR2 sequences are GTSNPN and SVGIG (reference sequence). With 0 bases clipped from V and 1 base from J, the junction kept 21 bases outside the gene matches. The CDR3 loop spans 21 amino acids. 13 Jbeta primers and 60 Vbeta primers were used for the PCR. Produced via immunoSEQ multiplex PCR; TCRdb's table is partial and in-frame only. The sample has about 140,000 clones. Material for sequencing was PBMCs. The receptor was isolated from a male donor in good health and CMV-seronegative. J is TRBJ1-1 and V is TRBV30; 9 bases are shared with TRBD1. CDR3 region: CAWSVWGPQGAQRPSNTEAFF. CDR3 nucleotide sequence: TGTGCCTGGAGTGTATGGGGGCCACAGGGGGCTCAACGGCCTTCGAACACTGAAGCTTTCTTT.